Below are 25 T cell receptor beta chains sequenced from a single sample in a study of T cell responses to AZD1222 COVID-19 vaccine. Profiling relied on immunoSEQ multiplex PCR, and the TCRdb table lists in-frame clones only, not all of them. The sample carries roughly 96,000 clones, 85% to 90% recorded once. The sample was peripheral blood, taken on day 0 of AZD1222 vaccination. Receptors originate from an adult in good health.

V gene TRBV29-1 combines with J gene TRBJ2-1; D is possibly TRBD2 (5 bases). CDR1 and CDR2 from the germline V gene are SQVTM and ANQGSEA. Deletions cut 6 bases from V and 9 bases from J, with 21 bases between. This CDR3 comprises 14 residues. CDR3 sequence: CSVVLGPRGSEQFF. The CDR3 DNA is TGCAGCGTAGTCTTAGGGCCCAGAGGGAGTGAGCAGTTCTTC.

The chain is built from TRBV27 and TRBJ1-2; D perhaps matches TRBD1 (5 bases). The length of the CDR3 is 14 residues. The germline V gene encodes CDR1 MNHEY and CDR2 SMNVEV (reference sequence). The ends were cut back, 5 bases at V and 5 bases at J, with 15 bases in the middle. Here the CDR3 DNA reads TGTGCCAGCAGTCTAGGACAAGGGGAATATGGCTACACCTTC. This sequence encodes CASSLGQGEYGYTF.

CDR3: CASSPRTSGGETQYF. As DNA, the CDR3 is TGCGCCAGCAGCCCCAGGACTAGCGGAGGGGAGACCCAGTACTTC. The chain is built from TRBV4-3 and TRBJ2-5; 10 bases are a match to TRBD2. Per germline, CDR1 LGHNA and CDR2 YSLEER. The junction had 7 bases not matched to a gene; V was cut back by 4 bases and J by 5 bases. The CDR3 totals 15 residues.

V usage is TRBV9 and J usage is TRBJ1-1, with D tentatively TRBD1 (5 bases). Trimming stripped 3 bases from V and 2 bases from J, with 11 bases between. Germline assignment: CDR1 SGDLS and CDR2 YYNGEE. The CDR3 extends over 14 amino acids. This CDR3 reads CASSASQGNTEAFF. CDR3 nucleotide sequence: TGTGCCAGCAGCGCGTCCCAGGGTAACACTGAAGCTTTCTTT.

V is TRBV6-6 and J is TRBJ2-7; D is undetermined. This CDR3 is 12 amino acids long. Deletions cut 7 bases from V and 3 bases from J, with 10 bases between. Per the germline V gene, CDR1 is MNHNY and CDR2 is SVGAGI (reference sequence). The CDR3 bases are TGTGCCAGCAAGGTACAGAACTACGAGCAGTACTTC. Protein: CASKVQNYEQYF.

This chain uses TRBV28 with TRBJ1-2; 9 bases are shared with TRBD1. With V trimmed by 6 bases and J by 7 bases, 6 bases remained unmatched. The CDR3 sequence is 13 residues long. CDR1 and CDR2 (germline): MDHEN, SYDVKM. DNA for the CDR3: TGTGCCAGCAGCCAGGACAGGGGTGCTGGCTACACCTTC. Amino acids: CASSQDRGAGYTF.

The CDR3 sequence is CASSLGTGNYGYTF. CDR3 sequence (DNA): TGTGCCAGCAGCTTAGGGACAGGGAACTATGGCTACACCTTC. The chain links TRBV5-6 to TRBJ1-2; 9 bases match TRBD1. The CDR3 has 14 residues. Per the germline V gene, CDR1 is SGHDT and CDR2 is YYEEEE. Trimming at V came to 2 bases and at J to 2 bases, leaving 1 base not matched to a gene.

This clone has just one count. This chain links TRBV5-3 with TRBJ1-2; D ambiguous. TRBV5-3 belongs to the ORF category, with a function that is uncertain. The CDR3 has 14 residues. Trimming cost V 2 bases and J 6 bases, with 14 bases left between them. CDR3 bases: TGTGCCAGAAGCTTCTCGGGGTCGAGGAATGGCTACACCTTC. Protein sequence: CARSFSGSRNGYTF.

The chain links TRBV3-1 (or the pseudogene TRBV3-2) to TRBJ2-7, with 8 bases identical to TRBD2. V lost 1 base to trimming and J lost 7 bases; unmatched junction nucleotides: 9. The CDR3 runs to 15 residues. Germline V lookup: CDR1 LGHDT, CDR2 YNNKEL (reference sequence). The CDR3, as DNA: TGTGCCAGCAGCCAAGGACTAGCGCGGGTGGGGGAGCAGTACTTC. It translates to CASSQGLARVGEQYF.

V gene TRBV5-4 combines with J gene TRBJ2-4; 10 bases agree with TRBD2. Germline-derived CDR1 and CDR2 are SGHNT and YYREEE (reference sequence). The CDR3 totals 15 residues. V dropped 4 bases and J dropped 0; count of bases not matched to a gene: 1. CDR3 in DNA: TGTGCCAGCAGCAGCGGGAGGGAAGCCAAAAACATTCAGTACTTC. Amino acid sequence: CASSSGREAKNIQYF.

The chain employs TRBV27 and TRBJ2-2; D unresolved. V lost 2 bases and J 8 bases, leaving 12 bases between the germline ends. The germline gives CDR1 MNHEY, CDR2 SMNVEV (reference sequence). The CDR3 loop spans 14 amino acids. The CDR3 DNA follows: TGTGCCAGCAGTTTAGCCACCGTGGGAGGGGAGCTGTTTTTT. It specifies CASSLATVGGELFF.

The chain carries TRBV18 and TRBJ1-5; D unresolved. Trimming removed 4 bases from V and 4 bases from J, with 14 bases in between. CDR1 is KGHSH, CDR2 LQKENI, per germline. The CDR3 contains 15 residues. CDR3 region: CASSQQESGNQPQHF. The CDR3 DNA sequence: TGTGCCAGCTCACAGCAGGAGAGTGGTAATCAGCCCCAGCATTTT.

The rearrangement joins TRBV5-1 to TRBJ1-4; the D gene is possibly TRBD1 (6 bases). Germline CDR1 reads SGHRS; CDR2 reads YFSETQ. The CDR3 spans 14 residues. V was cut by 0 bases and J by 4 bases, with 7 bases left in between. This CDR3 is CASSLDRDNEKLFF. CDR3 nucleotide sequence: TGCGCCAGCAGCTTGGACAGGGATAATGAAAAACTGTTTTTT.

The CDR3 region has the DNA TGTGCCAGCACTAGCGGGAGGGCCGTCGCCTACAATGAGCAGTTCTTC. Its protein product is CASTSGRAVAYNEQFF. The V gene is TRBV9, the J gene TRBJ2-1, with TRBD2 identical over 12 bases. CDR3 length: 16 amino acids. After removal of 6 bases from V and 2 bases from J, the junction contained 6 bases not matched to a gene. Germline V gene data show CDR1 as SGDLS and CDR2 as YYNGEE.

J is TRBJ1-1 and V is TRBV19, with 8 bases that match TRBD1. Per germline, CDR1 LNHDA and CDR2 SQIVND (reference sequence). J gave up 4 bases and V 5 bases, and 9 bases lay outside the gene matches. The CDR3 covers 15 residues. This chain's CDR3 is CASSPFRGLVTEAFF. CDR3 sequence (DNA): TGTGCCAGTAGTCCTTTCAGGGGGCTCGTCACTGAAGCTTTCTTT.

This rearrangement joins TRBV24-1 to TRBJ1-5; D is unresolved. The CDR3 spans 14 residues. Trimming took off 5 bases at V and 4 bases at J, with 11 bases between the two ends. Germline V gene sequence: CDR1 KGHDR, CDR2 SFDVKD. The CDR3: CATSVGSGNQPQHF. CDR3 coding DNA: TGTGCCACCAGTGTGGGTTCGGGGAATCAGCCCCAGCATTTT.

The chain carries TRBV5-1 and TRBJ1-5; 10 bases align to TRBD1. The CDR3 is 14 residues long. V trimming: 2 bases; J trimming: 5 bases; junction bases outside the gene matches: 1. Looked up from germline, CDR1 is SGHRS and CDR2 is YFSETQ. This CDR3 is CASSFGTGDQPQHF. In DNA form, the CDR3 reads TGCGCCAGCAGCTTCGGGACAGGGGATCAGCCCCAGCATTTT. Full variable domain (remainder filled in from reference TRBV5-1 and TRBJ1-5): KAGVTQTPRYLIKTRGQQVTLSCSPISGHRSVSWYQQTPGQGLQFLFEYFSETQRNKGNFPGRFSGRQFSNSRSEMNVSTLELGDSALYLCASSFGTGDQPQHFGDGTRLSIL.

The gene calls are TRBV12-3 or TRBV12-4 and TRBJ2-3, with D maybe TRBD2 (5 bases). V lost 7 bases and J lost 5, with 13 bases in between. The CDR3 extends over 13 amino acids. CDR3 sequence: CASNGENEDTQYF. For the CDR3, the DNA is TGTGCCAGCAACGGGGAGAACGAAGATACGCAGTATTTT.

V and J are TRBV28 and TRBJ2-7; 7 nucleotides match TRBD1. The trim removed 5 bases at V and 4 bases at J, leaving 8 bases unmatched. Germline V gene sequence: CDR1 MDHEN, CDR2 SYDVKM. The CDR3 totals 14 residues. The CDR3 sequence: CASSNPGTAYEQYF. Here the CDR3 DNA reads TGTGCCAGCAGTAATCCCGGGACAGCGTACGAGCAGTACTTC.

The gene calls are TRBV11-2 and TRBJ1-6, with D perhaps matching TRBD1 (5 bases). The CDR3 contains 15 residues. Germline-derived CDR1 and CDR2 are SGHAT and FQNNGV. V gave up 0 bases and J gave up 7 bases, with 10 bases separating them. The CDR3 loop reads CASSLEAGRNSPLHF. The DNA of the CDR3 is TGTGCCAGCAGCTTAGAGGCAGGGAGAAATTCACCCCTCCACTTT.

The V call is TRBV7-9, the J call TRBJ1-1; D uncertain. The CDR3 is 13 amino acids. Per the germline V gene, CDR1 is SEHNR and CDR2 is FQNEAQ (reference sequence). Trimming removed 1 base at V and 11 bases at J, with 14 bases between. The CDR3 spells CASSLEGPVGAFF. The CDR3 region has the DNA TGTGCCAGCAGCTTAGAGGGCCCGGTCGGGGCTTTCTTT. Filled out from reference TRBV7-9 and TRBJ1-1, the complete variable domain reads DTGVSQNPRHKITKRGQNVTFRCDPISEHNRLYWYRQTLGQGPEFLTYFQNEAQLEKSRLLSDRFSAERPKGSFSTLEIQRTEQGDSAMYLCASSLEGPVGAFFGQGTRLTVV.

This clone was seen once. V is TRBV28 and J is TRBJ1-5; unclear D gene. Germline assignment: CDR1 MDHEN and CDR2 SYDVKM. Trimming removed 7 bases from V and 3 bases from J, with 7 bases in between. The CDR3 totals 12 residues. The CDR3 DNA reads as TGTGCCAGCACCTTAGTCAATCAGCCCCAGCATTTT. Translation: CASTLVNQPQHF. The whole variable domain, filled in from reference TRBV28 and TRBJ1-5, reads DVKVTQSSRYLVKRTGEKVFLECVQDMDHENMFWYRQDPGLGLRLIYFSYDVKMKEKGDIPEGYSVSREKKERFSLILESASTNQTSMYLCASTLVNQPQHFGDGTRLSIL.

This clone was picked up a small number of times. V is TRBV24-1 and J is TRBJ2-7; 10 positions agree with TRBD1. This CDR3 contains 15 residues. CDR1 is KGHDR and CDR2 is SFDVKD in the germline V gene. The V and J ends lost 3 bases and 3 bases, in that order; junction bases with no gene match: 4. The CDR3 region is CATSDPGTGDYEQYF. The CDR3 nucleotides are TGTGCCACCAGTGATCCCGGGACAGGGGACTACGAGCAGTACTTC.

The chain recombines TRBV7-8 with TRBJ2-7; D call uncertain. Per the germline V gene, CDR1 is SGHVS and CDR2 is FQNEAQ. CDR3 length equals 14 residues. Trimming removed 3 bases from V and 4 bases from J, with 13 bases in between. The CDR3 sequence is CASSFPGLNYEQYF. In nucleotides, the CDR3 is TGTGCCAGCAGCTTCCCCGGGTTAAATTACGAGCAGTACTTC.

This rearrangement joins TRBV7-2 to TRBJ1-4; D perhaps matches TRBD1 (5 bases). V lost 1 base and J lost 6, with 12 bases in between. The length of the CDR3 is 15 residues. Germline assignment: CDR1 SGHTA and CDR2 FQGNSA. CDR3 coding DNA: TGTGCCAGCAGCTTAGTACCGGGGGAGCATGAAAAACTGTTTTTT. Translated: CASSLVPGEHEKLFF.